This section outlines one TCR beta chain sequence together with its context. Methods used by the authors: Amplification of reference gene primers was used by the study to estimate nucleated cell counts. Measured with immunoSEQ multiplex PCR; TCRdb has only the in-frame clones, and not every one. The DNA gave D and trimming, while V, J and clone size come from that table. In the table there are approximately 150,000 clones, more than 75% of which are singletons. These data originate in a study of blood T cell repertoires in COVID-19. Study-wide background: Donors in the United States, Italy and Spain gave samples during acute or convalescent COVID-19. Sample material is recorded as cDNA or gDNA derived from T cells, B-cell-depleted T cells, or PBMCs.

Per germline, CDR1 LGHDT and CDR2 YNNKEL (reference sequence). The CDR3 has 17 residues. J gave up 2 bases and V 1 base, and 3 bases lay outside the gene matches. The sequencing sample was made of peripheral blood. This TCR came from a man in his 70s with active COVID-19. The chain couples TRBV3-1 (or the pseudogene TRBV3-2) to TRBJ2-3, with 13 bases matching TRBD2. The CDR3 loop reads CASSQATSGRATDTQYF. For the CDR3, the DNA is TGTGCCAGCAGCCAAGCAACTAGCGGGAGGGCCACAGATACGCAGTATTTT.